This T cell receptor (beta chain) was identified in a study of cytomegalovirus exposure and HLA in healthy donors. This clone was seen a few times. This CDR3 has 13 amino acids. Germline V lookup: CDR1 MNHEY, CDR2 SMNVEV (reference sequence). V gave up 5 bases and J gave up 2 bases, with 10 bases separating them. Measured with immunoSEQ multiplex PCR; TCRdb has only the in-frame clones, and not every one. The sample consists of about 360,000 clones, roughly 90% of them appearing once. The rearrangement uses TRBV27 and TRBJ2-7; D call uncertain. The sequenced material came from PBMCs. The clonotype originates from a young woman in good health and CMV-seronegative. The CDR3 nucleotides are TGTGCCAGCAGTCCCCAGGCAACCTACGAGCAGTACTTC. Encoded protein: CASSPQATYEQYF.